These T cell receptor beta chains were read from a single sample in a study of blood T cell repertoires in COVID-19. Method: immunoSEQ multiplex PCR; TCRdb's copy keeps in-frame clones and lacks some. The sample carries approximately 300,000 clones, around 90% recorded once. Specimen: peripheral blood. These receptors came from a woman in her twenties or thirties with COVID-19, enrolled during active disease. The conserved cysteine and the conserved F or W are not part of the CDR3 here.

V,J,CDR3
TRBV2,TRBJ2-1,ASRKAGGQVDEQF
TRBV5-1,TRBJ1-4,ASSYGQGKGEKLF
TRBV30,TRBJ1-4,AWSLILNEKLF
TRBV9,TRBJ2-5,ASSVWGGGPQETQY
TRBV28,TRBJ1-4,ASVSRGGNEKLF
TRBV30,TRBJ1-2,AWSGTPSPYGYT
TRBV7-2,TRBJ2-7,ASSFGRGPYEQY
TRBV25-1,TRBJ2-7,ASSELRRSGQGTYEQY
TRBV27,TRBJ1-2,ASSADSELGYT
TRBV24-1,TRBJ2-5,ATSEAGGPVETQY
TRBV6-5,TRBJ1-5,ASRETGRQPQH
TRBV6-6,TRBJ2-1,ASSPRDSEQF
TRBV5-5,TRBJ1-2,ASSFYIPGSNYGYT
TRBV3-1/TRBV3-2,TRBJ2-7,ASSPPLAGALEQY
TRBV5-4,TRBJ1-3,ASSFPGTGGGNTIY
TRBV28,TRBJ1-2,ASSHPDRALDGYT
TRBV5-6,TRBJ2-1,ASTTDRGRLNEQF
TRBV28,TRBJ1-3,ASSGDRVRNTIY
TRBV7-7,TRBJ2-1,ASSSTGTSKYNEQF
TRBV29-1,TRBJ2-5,SVGLLQETQY